This is a list of T cell receptor beta chains from one sample in a study of CD8+ T cells in alopecia areata. Sequencing used immunoSEQ multiplex PCR; TCRdb keeps in-frame clones, though not all of them. The table has tens of thousands of clones, approximately 60% seen once. Source material: NKG2D-high CD8+ T cells sorted from blood. These receptors were taken from a human donor with alopecia areata. Both conserved end residues are part of each CDR3. The D gene is left open where the match is weak. Clone size appears in some rows only: once, few, many, or a class for an expanded clone.

abundance: .
j_gene: TRBJ2-7
len: 17
v_gene: TRBV7-9
d_gene: .
CDR3aa: CASSLAASGQVNYEQYF

abundance: .
j_gene: TRBJ2-7
len: 17
v_gene: TRBV5-6
d_gene: TRBD1
CDR3aa: CASSSEDPGQGSYEQYF

abundance: .
j_gene: TRBJ1-1
len: 15
v_gene: TRBV30
d_gene: .
CDR3aa: CAWARPRGANTEAFF

abundance: .
j_gene: TRBJ2-1
len: 16
v_gene: TRBV5-4
d_gene: TRBD2
CDR3aa: CASSLEGLAGVNEQFF

abundance: .
j_gene: TRBJ1-2
len: 14
v_gene: TRBV4-3
d_gene: .
CDR3aa: CASSPTQGDYGYTF

abundance: .
j_gene: TRBJ2-6
len: 16
v_gene: TRBV7-8
d_gene: .
CDR3aa: CASSFSRLGGANVLTF

abundance: .
j_gene: TRBJ2-5
len: 16
v_gene: TRBV9
d_gene: TRBD1
CDR3aa: CASSVAGTGMWETQYF

abundance: few
j_gene: TRBJ1-1
len: 12
v_gene: TRBV29-1
d_gene: .
CDR3aa: CSARQKNTEAFF

abundance: few
j_gene: TRBJ1-5
len: 12
v_gene: TRBV7-9
d_gene: .
CDR3aa: CASSSTNQPQHF

abundance: once
j_gene: TRBJ2-7
len: 16
v_gene: TRBV4-1
d_gene: .
CDR3aa: CASSQGPGRGENEQYF

abundance: few
j_gene: TRBJ2-1
len: 15
v_gene: TRBV19
d_gene: .
CDR3aa: CASSLGTRSYNEQFF

abundance: .
j_gene: TRBJ2-5
len: 17
v_gene: TRBV27
d_gene: .
CDR3aa: CASSALSQDLYQETQYF

abundance: .
j_gene: TRBJ2-5
len: 15
v_gene: TRBV7-9
d_gene: TRBD1
CDR3aa: CASSLWDRAVETQYF

abundance: .
j_gene: TRBJ1-1
len: 13
v_gene: TRBV11-2
d_gene: .
CDR3aa: CASSLIRVPEAFF

abundance: .
j_gene: TRBJ1-4
len: 19
v_gene: TRBV9
d_gene: .
CDR3aa: CASSVDSRPWQGEDEKLFF

abundance: .
j_gene: TRBJ2-2
len: 17
v_gene: TRBV7-2
d_gene: TRBD2
CDR3aa: CASSLELAGVNTGELFF

abundance: .
j_gene: TRBJ1-6
len: 14
v_gene: TRBV19
d_gene: TRBD1
CDR3aa: CASSIRTGSSPLHF

abundance: .
j_gene: TRBJ1-1
len: 14
v_gene: TRBV4-3
d_gene: .
CDR3aa: CASSPHRGSTEAFF

abundance: few
j_gene: TRBJ2-3
len: 16
v_gene: TRBV7-2
d_gene: TRBD2
CDR3aa: CASSLAAGGSTDTQYF

abundance: few
j_gene: TRBJ2-5
len: 16
v_gene: TRBV7-6
d_gene: TRBD2
CDR3aa: CASSSSFGRAVETQYF

abundance: .
j_gene: TRBJ1-2
len: 13
v_gene: TRBV29-1
d_gene: .
CDR3aa: CSVDSGPFYGYTF

abundance: .
j_gene: TRBJ2-7
len: 14
v_gene: TRBV2
d_gene: .
CDR3aa: CASTAVGGEYEQYF

abundance: few
j_gene: TRBJ2-7
len: 10
v_gene: TRBV4-2
d_gene: .
CDR3aa: CASPSAEQYF

abundance: .
j_gene: TRBJ1-1
len: 12
v_gene: TRBV13
d_gene: .
CDR3aa: CASSFQATEAFF

abundance: .
j_gene: TRBJ2-7
len: 15
v_gene: TRBV14
d_gene: .
CDR3aa: CASSQDQGRFYEQYF

abundance: .
j_gene: TRBJ2-5
len: 13
v_gene: TRBV27
d_gene: TRBD1
CDR3aa: CASTPGGRETQYF

abundance: .
j_gene: TRBJ2-7
len: 15
v_gene: TRBV4-3
d_gene: TRBD1
CDR3aa: CASSLSWDRRYEQYF

abundance: few
j_gene: TRBJ2-6
len: 18
v_gene: TRBV5-1
d_gene: TRBD1
CDR3aa: CASSLVGQVFSGANVLTF

abundance: few
j_gene: TRBJ2-1
len: 15
v_gene: TRBV7-9
d_gene: .
CDR3aa: CASSFSVGQDNEQFF

abundance: .
j_gene: TRBJ2-6
len: 15
v_gene: TRBV7-9
d_gene: .
CDR3aa: CASSHTTSGANVLTF

abundance: .
j_gene: TRBJ2-7
len: 12
v_gene: TRBV5-1
d_gene: .
CDR3aa: CASRGSGDEQYF

abundance: few
j_gene: TRBJ2-4
len: 15
v_gene: TRBV29-1
d_gene: TRBD1
CDR3aa: CSAPGTGGGGNIQYF

abundance: .
j_gene: TRBJ1-1
len: 15
v_gene: TRBV7-2
d_gene: .
CDR3aa: CASSLPRGLNTEAFF

abundance: few
j_gene: TRBJ2-2
len: 17
v_gene: TRBV7-9
d_gene: TRBD1
CDR3aa: CASSRWQGAMNTGELFF

abundance: .
j_gene: TRBJ2-7
len: 17
v_gene: TRBV19
d_gene: TRBD1
CDR3aa: CASSTSGDRNSSYEQYF

abundance: .
j_gene: TRBJ2-1
len: 12
v_gene: TRBV5-1
d_gene: .
CDR3aa: CASRADRGEQFF

abundance: .
j_gene: TRBJ2-7
len: 15
v_gene: TRBV19
d_gene: .
CDR3aa: CASRPTWGDSYEQYF

abundance: .
j_gene: TRBJ1-2
len: 16
v_gene: TRBV29-1
d_gene: TRBD1
CDR3aa: CSVEDRTGRILYGYTF

abundance: .
j_gene: TRBJ2-3
len: 15
v_gene: TRBV27
d_gene: .
CDR3aa: CASSLDREGWDTQYF

abundance: .
j_gene: TRBJ2-7
len: 13
v_gene: TRBV27
d_gene: .
CDR3aa: CASSMGYSYEQYF

abundance: .
j_gene: TRBJ2-1
len: 15
v_gene: TRBV29-1
d_gene: TRBD1
CDR3aa: CSVPSSGQGYNEQFF

abundance: once
j_gene: TRBJ2-1
len: 15
v_gene: TRBV7-7
d_gene: .
CDR3aa: CASSLGSPGYNEQFF

abundance: .
j_gene: TRBJ2-1
len: 12
v_gene: TRBV29-1
d_gene: TRBD2
CDR3aa: CSVRGGAGEQFF

abundance: .
j_gene: TRBJ2-7
len: 13
v_gene: TRBV7-6
d_gene: .
CDR3aa: CASSPAGSYEQYF

abundance: .
j_gene: TRBJ2-1
len: 18
v_gene: TRBV7-3
d_gene: TRBD2
CDR3aa: CASSLKGWSSGRKNEQFF

abundance: few
j_gene: TRBJ2-7
len: 13
v_gene: TRBV28
d_gene: TRBD1
CDR3aa: CASRGQGSYEQYF

abundance: many
j_gene: TRBJ2-3
len: 16
v_gene: TRBV4-3
d_gene: .
CDR3aa: CASSQDFSQRPDTQYF

abundance: .
j_gene: TRBJ1-6
len: 14
v_gene: TRBV7-8
d_gene: .
CDR3aa: CASSSWTDNSPLHF